This entry lists 18 T cell receptor beta chains sequenced from one sample in a study of cytomegalovirus exposure and HLA in healthy donors. A multiplex PCR was run with 60 Vbeta primers and 13 Jbeta primers. Measured with immunoSEQ multiplex PCR; TCRdb has only the in-frame clones, and not every one. Seen here are roughly 160,000 clones, around four fifths observed once, and the top ten hold about 10%. Sequences were obtained from PBMCs. The receptors originated from a man aged 50-59 years in good health and CMV-seropositive.

The chain is built from TRBV2 and TRBJ2-2; D may be TRBD1 (6 bases). CDR1 SNHLY and CDR2 FYNNEI come from the germline V gene. The CDR3 has 13 amino acids. V was trimmed by 5 bases and J by 7 bases, leaving 11 bases between them. CDR3 amino acids: CASSSQGVGELFF. The CDR3 nucleotides are TGTGCCAGCAGTTCACAGGGTGTCGGGGAGCTGTTTTTT.

V usage is TRBV27 and J usage is TRBJ1-2; D is possibly TRBD1 (5 bases). V was shortened by 5 bases and J by 8 bases, with 21 bases between the two germline ends. The CDR3 is made up of 15 amino acids. Germline loops: CDR1 MNHEY, CDR2 SMNVEV (reference sequence). This CDR3 is CASSPSWGGTGGYTF. DNA for the CDR3: TGTGCCAGCAGTCCCTCTTGGGGGGGGACCGGGGGCTACACCTTC.

This clone was detected once. The chain recombines TRBV9 with TRBJ1-2; the match to TRBD1 covers 10 bases. Per germline, CDR1 SGDLS and CDR2 YYNGEE. There are 17 residues in the CDR3. Losses at the gene ends were 4 bases for V and 8 bases for J; bases not matched to a gene: 17. The CDR3 sequence: CASSPRTGGKGGRGYTF. The DNA for the CDR3 is TGTGCCAGCAGCCCCAGGACAGGGGGTAAGGGGGGACGGGGCTACACCTTC.

This chain links TRBV28 with TRBJ1-5; D unresolved. This CDR3 contains 12 residues. CDR1 is MDHEN, CDR2 SYDVKM, per germline. The V and J ends lost 7 bases and 0 bases respectively, with 4 bases between them. The chain's CDR3 is CASTGSNQPQHF. The DNA for the CDR3 is TGTGCCAGCACGGGTAGCAATCAGCCCCAGCATTTT.

The V gene is TRBV2, the J gene TRBJ2-3; TRBD2 matches 8 bases. V shed 3 bases and J 2 bases; nucleotides not matched to a gene: 7. The V gene's germline CDR1 is SNHLY and CDR2 FYNNEI. This CDR3 comprises 16 residues. CDR3 protein: CASSDWEAGDTDTQYF. The CDR3 DNA is TGTGCCAGCAGTGACTGGGAAGCGGGAGACACAGATACGCAGTATTTT.

The V call is TRBV18, the J call TRBJ2-3; 13 bases agree with TRBD2. Germline V gives CDR1 KGHSH, CDR2 LQKENI. The CDR3 consists of 16 residues. V trimming: 2 bases; J trimming: 5 bases; junction bases outside the gene matches: 4. CDR3 nucleotide sequence: TGTGCCAGCTCACCAGGACTAGCGGGGGAGGTAGATACGCAGTATTTT. Its translation is CASSPGLAGEVDTQYF. Drawing the rest from reference TRBV18 and TRBJ2-3, the complete variable domain is NAGVMQNPRHLVRRRGQEARLRCSPMKGHSHVYWYRQLPEEGLKFMVYLQKENIIDESGMPKERFSAEFPKEGPSILRIQQVVRGDSAAYFCASSPGLAGEVDTQYFGPGTRLTVL.

V usage is TRBV4-3 and J usage is TRBJ1-5; no clear D. Germline V gene sequence: CDR1 LGHNA, CDR2 YSLEER. The CDR3 loop spans 15 amino acids. The V end was cut by 4 bases, the J end by 1 base, with 11 bases between. CDR3 nucleotide sequence: TGCGCCAGCAGCCGCGGGATACTGAGCAATCAGCCCCAGCATTTT. Amino acids: CASSRGILSNQPQHF.

The V and J genes are TRBV6-5 and TRBJ2-5; 10 nucleotides agree with TRBD2. The DNA end favors TRBJ2-7, so the J call may be wrong. Germline-derived CDR1 and CDR2 are MNHEY and SVGAGI. The CDR3 runs 16 residues. The CDR3 region has the DNA TGTGCCAGCAGTTACTCTCGGGCTAGCGGGAGTTACGAGCAGTACTTC. It yields the protein CASSYSRASGSYEQYF.

This clone showed up just a few times. The chain has TRBV5-1 and TRBJ1-3, with a weak D call TRBD1 (5 bases). The CDR3 contains 16 residues. CDR1 and CDR2 (germline): SGHRS, YFSETQ. V lost 0 bases and J 0 bases, leaving 10 bases between the germline ends. The CDR3 sequence is CASSLAGLNSGNTIYF. CDR3 coding DNA: TGCGCCAGCAGCTTGGCAGGGCTGAACTCTGGAAACACCATATATTTT.

V and J are TRBV14 and TRBJ2-7, with D perhaps matching TRBD2 (6 bases). The CDR3 extends over 15 amino acids. Germline V CDR1 and CDR2: SGHDN, FVKESK. The germline V and J ends were trimmed by 4 bases and 5 bases, with 18 bases remaining between them. This CDR3 is CASSLTAGYSDEQYF. CDR3 sequence (DNA): TGTGCCAGCAGCCTGACGGCGGGGTATTCCGACGAGCAGTACTTC.

V and J are TRBV11-3 and TRBJ1-1, with D tentatively TRBD1 (5 bases). Looked up from germline, CDR1 is SGHNT and CDR2 is YENEEA. This CDR3 comprises 13 residues. The V gene lost 0 bases and the J gene lost 5 bases, with 7 bases spanning the gap. CDR3 sequence reads: CASSLDAGTEAFF. The CDR3 nucleotides are TGTGCCAGCAGCTTAGATGCAGGGACTGAAGCTTTCTTT. Full variable domain (remainder filled in from reference TRBV11-3 and TRBJ1-1): EAGVVQSPRYKIIEKKQPVAFWCNPISGHNTLYWYLQNLGQGPELLIRYENEEAVDDSQLPKDRFSAERLKGVDSTLKIQPAELGDSAVYLCASSLDAGTEAFFGQGTRLTVV.

This chain connects TRBV28 to TRBJ2-3, with 8 positions matching TRBD1. The junction had 5 bases not matched to a gene; V was cut back by 4 bases and J by 2 bases. Per the germline V gene, CDR1 is MDHEN and CDR2 is SYDVKM. The CDR3 consists of 15 residues. The CDR3 DNA reads TGTGCCAGCAGTTCGGGACAGGTATACACAGATACGCAGTATTTT. It yields the protein CASSSGQVYTDTQYF. The entire variable domain, with the rest obtained from reference TRBV28 and TRBJ2-3, is as follows: DVKVTQSSRYLVKRTGEKVFLECVQDMDHENMFWYRQDPGLGLRLIYFSYDVKMKEKGDIPEGYSVSREKKERFSLILESASTNQTSMYLCASSSGQVYTDTQYFGPGTRLTVL.

The V call is TRBV15, the J call TRBJ1-1, with D unresolved. Looked up from germline, CDR1 is LNHNV and CDR2 is YYDKDF (reference sequence). The CDR3 length is 15 residues. Trimming removed 5 bases from V and 1 base from J, with 14 bases in between. The CDR3 sequence: CATSPDGLTNTEAFF. DNA of the CDR3: TGTGCCACCAGCCCGGACGGACTGACGAACACTGAAGCTTTCTTT.

The genes are TRBV7-2 and TRBJ1-1, with 7 bases that match TRBD1. V lost 3 bases to trimming and J lost 2 bases; unmatched junction nucleotides: 6. Germline CDR1 reads SGHTA; CDR2 reads FQGNSA. CDR3 length equals 15 residues. Written as DNA, the CDR3 is TGTGCCAGCAGCTTTCCCCAGGGGGGTAACACTGAAGCTTTCTTT. This translates into CASSFPQGGNTEAFF.

The CDR3 is CATADRGGGKTQYF. The CDR3 coding sequence is TGTGCCACCGCGGACAGGGGCGGGGGCAAGACCCAGTACTTC. The chain is built from TRBV19 and TRBJ2-5; 9 bases are a match to TRBD1. V was pared by 10 bases and J by 6 bases, with 12 bases of the junction left unmatched. The CDR3 covers 14 residues. The germline V gene encodes CDR1 LNHDA and CDR2 SQIVND (reference sequence).

The chain employs TRBV10-3 and TRBJ2-7, with TRBD1 as a possible D gene (6 bases). The CDR3 is 15 residues long. Germline V lookup: CDR1 ENHRY, CDR2 SYGVKD. The V end lost 2 bases, the J end lost 2 bases, and 13 bases lay between the germline ends. CDR3 sequence (DNA): TGTGCCATCAGTGAGACAACAGGGCCCGCCTACGAGCAGTACTTC. This translates into CAISETTGPAYEQYF.

The chain combines TRBV2 with TRBJ1-1; TRBD1 is a possible D gene (5 bases). V lost 4 bases, J lost 1 base, and 10 bases lay in between. The CDR3 loop spans 14 amino acids. Per germline, CDR1 SNHLY and CDR2 FYNNEI. The CDR3 DNA reads TGTGCCAGCAGTGGACAGTTGGGGAACACTGAAGCTTTCTTT. This encodes CASSGQLGNTEAFF.

This chain joins TRBV4-3 and TRBJ2-7; D is perhaps TRBD2 (7 bases). Germline assignment: CDR1 LGHNA and CDR2 YSLEER. Trimming stripped 0 bases from V and 2 bases from J, with 17 bases between. This CDR3 is built from 17 residues. CDR3 amino acids: CASSQDFGGRTPYEQYF. In nucleotides, the CDR3 is TGCGCCAGCAGCCAAGATTTCGGGGGGCGGACGCCCTACGAGCAGTACTTC.